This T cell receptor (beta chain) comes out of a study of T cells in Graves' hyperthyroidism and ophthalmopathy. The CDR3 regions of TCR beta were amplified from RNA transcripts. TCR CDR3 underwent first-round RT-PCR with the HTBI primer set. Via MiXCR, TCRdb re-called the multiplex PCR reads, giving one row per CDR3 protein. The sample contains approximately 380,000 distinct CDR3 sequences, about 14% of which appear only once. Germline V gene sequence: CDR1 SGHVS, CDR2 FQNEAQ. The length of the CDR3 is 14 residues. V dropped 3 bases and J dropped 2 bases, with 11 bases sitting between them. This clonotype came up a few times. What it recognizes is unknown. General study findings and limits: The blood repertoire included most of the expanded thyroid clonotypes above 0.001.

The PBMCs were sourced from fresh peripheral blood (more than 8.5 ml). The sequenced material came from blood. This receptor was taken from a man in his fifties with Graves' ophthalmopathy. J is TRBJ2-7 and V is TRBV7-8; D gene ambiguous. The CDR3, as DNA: TGTGCCAGCAGCTTGCTAGTGAAGACCTACGAGCAGTACTTC. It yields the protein CASSLLVKTYEQYF.